A selection of T cell receptor beta chains follows, all from one sample in a study of T cells in localized non-small cell lung cancer. Assay used: immunoSEQ multiplex PCR; TCRdb lists only in-frame clones, some missing. The sample lists under 60,000 clones, about nine tenths occurring once. Sequencing used peripheral blood, obtained before any cancer treatment. These receptors were taken from a male donor older than 55 with stage III squamous cell lung carcinoma. Both conserved end residues are part of each CDR3. A D gene is named only where the DNA matches it firmly. The size field is filled for only some rows; it gives once, few, many or a size class.

NA	TRBJ2-1	NA	TRBV5-1	TGCGCCAGCAGCTTGGATGAGGGTGGGTACAATGAGCAGTTCTTC	CASSLDEGGYNEQFF
once	TRBJ2-6	NA	TRBV7-2	TGTGCCAGCAGCTCAGTAATCTCTGGGGCCAACGTCCTGACTTTC	CASSSVISGANVLTF
NA	TRBJ1-2	TRBD1	TRBV10-3	TGTGCCATCTTGGGACAGGGGGCTTCGAATGGCTACACCTTC	CAILGQGASNGYTF
NA	TRBJ1-3	TRBD1	TRBV7-9	TGTGCCAGCAGCCCACAGGGGGCGTCCGGAAACACCATATATTTT	CASSPQGASGNTIYF
once	TRBJ2-7	TRBD2	TRBV5-1	TGCGCCAGCAGCTTGGTGCCTAGCGGGAGGGGAGGGAGATACGAGCAGTACTTC	CASSLVPSGRGGRYEQYF
NA	TRBJ1-4	NA	TRBV18	TGTGCCAGCTCACCACCGGACAGAAATGAAAAACTGTTTTTT	CASSPPDRNEKLFF
NA	TRBJ2-6	NA	TRBV27	TGTGCCAGCACCCCAAGGGCTGGGGCCAACGTCCTGACTTTC	CASTPRAGANVLTF
NA	TRBJ2-1	NA	TRBV6-1	TGTGCCAGCAAACGGGATCCTGCCAGGGACAATGAGCAGTTCTTC	CASKRDPARDNEQFF
few	TRBJ1-2	NA	TRBV2	TGTGCCAGCAGTGAGCCACACGGAGGTGGCTACACCTTC	CASSEPHGGGYTF
NA	TRBJ2-7	TRBD2	TRBV7-8	TGTGCCAGCAGCTTAGGGACTAGCGGGATTTCCTACGAGCAGTACTTC	CASSLGTSGISYEQYF
NA	TRBJ1-5	NA	TRBV6-1	TGTGCCAGCAGTGTATGGCTATACAATCAGCCCCAGCATTTT	CASSVWLYNQPQHF
NA	TRBJ2-1	NA	TRBV28	TGTGCCAGCAGTTCAACCAGGACGGGCTACAATGAGCAGTTCTTC	CASSSTRTGYNEQFF
NA	TRBJ2-2	NA	TRBV9	TGTGCCAGCAGCGTAGGGCCCACCGCCGGGGAGCTGTTTTTT	CASSVGPTAGELFF
NA	TRBJ2-2	NA	TRBV15	TGTGCCACCAGCAACAGCGGAAACACCGGGGAGCTGTTTTTT	CATSNSGNTGELFF
NA	TRBJ1-2	TRBD1	TRBV7-2	TGTGCCAGCAGCTTAGAACGAGGCGGGACAGGCCCATATGGCTACACCTTC	CASSLERGGTGPYGYTF
NA	TRBJ2-1	TRBD2	TRBV7-9	TGTGCCAGCAGCCTGCCTAGCGGGAGGGCCGATGAGCAGTTCTTC	CASSLPSGRADEQFF